This is a list of T cell receptor beta chains from one sample in a study of shared clonotypes between healthy human individuals. Some clones are missing from TCRdb's copy, which holds only in-frame ones; the method was immunoSEQ multiplex PCR. The repertoire holds hundreds of thousands of clones, with 95% to 97% as singletons. Specimen: naive CD4+ T cells sorted from blood. The receptor source for this set is a woman aged 25 to 39 in good health. Each CDR3 is given with its conserved first and last residue. The order of the fields is D gene, clone size, V gene, J gene, CDR3 protein, CDR3 DNA. A D gene is named only where the DNA matches it firmly. Clone size is not always given. Where it is, it says once, few, many or a class for expanded clones.

d_gene: TRBD1; abundance: .; v_gene: TRBV2; j_gene: TRBJ2-7; CDR3aa: CASKGQTYEQYF; CDR3nt: TGTGCCAGCAAGGGACAGACCTACGAGCAGTACTTC
d_gene: .; abundance: .; v_gene: TRBV11-2; j_gene: TRBJ1-4; CDR3aa: CASSLLGSLNEKLFF; CDR3nt: TGTGCCAGCAGCTTATTGGGAAGTCTTAATGAAAAACTGTTTTTT
d_gene: .; abundance: once; v_gene: TRBV28; j_gene: TRBJ1-2; CDR3aa: CASNNQAMRRNYGYTF; CDR3nt: TGTGCCAGCAACAACCAGGCAATGAGGCGGAACTATGGCTACACCTTC
d_gene: TRBD2; abundance: .; v_gene: TRBV2; j_gene: TRBJ2-1; CDR3aa: CASSVRGLAGGPRNNEQFF; CDR3nt: TGTGCCAGCAGTGTTAGAGGACTAGCGGGAGGGCCGCGAAACAATGAGCAGTTCTTC
d_gene: TRBD1; abundance: .; v_gene: TRBV28; j_gene: TRBJ2-7; CDR3aa: CASSRGQGNPLWPYEQYF; CDR3nt: TGTGCCAGCAGCCGTGGACAGGGCAATCCCCTATGGCCCTACGAGCAGTACTTC
d_gene: .; abundance: .; v_gene: TRBV5-1; j_gene: TRBJ1-4; CDR3aa: CASSPTQGTANEKLFF; CDR3nt: TGCGCCAGCAGCCCCACTCAGGGGACGGCCAATGAAAAACTGTTTTTT
d_gene: .; abundance: .; v_gene: TRBV11-3; j_gene: TRBJ2-3; CDR3aa: CASSLDLAGAQYF; CDR3nt: TGTGCCAGCAGCTTAGACCTCGCCGGTGCGCAGTATTTT
d_gene: .; abundance: .; v_gene: TRBV28; j_gene: TRBJ2-7; CDR3aa: CASSYSRPPYEQYF; CDR3nt: TGTGCCAGCAGTTATTCTCGCCCCCCCTACGAGCAGTACTTC
d_gene: TRBD2; abundance: .; v_gene: TRBV30; j_gene: TRBJ2-1; CDR3aa: CAWSGYPRTSGRDMHNEQFF; CDR3nt: TGTGCCTGGAGTGGTTATCCTAGGACTAGCGGGAGGGATATGCACAATGAGCAGTTCTTC
d_gene: TRBD2; abundance: .; v_gene: TRBV11-2; j_gene: TRBJ2-1; CDR3aa: CASSLAILAGVGYNEQFF; CDR3nt: TGTGCCAGCAGCTTAGCCATCTTAGCGGGAGTAGGATACAATGAGCAGTTCTTC
d_gene: TRBD2; abundance: once; v_gene: TRBV4-1; j_gene: TRBJ2-1; CDR3aa: CASSHKRASGYPYNEQFF; CDR3nt: TGCGCCAGCAGCCACAAGAGGGCTAGCGGGTACCCCTACAATGAGCAGTTCTTC
d_gene: TRBD1; abundance: .; v_gene: TRBV18; j_gene: TRBJ2-6; CDR3aa: CASSPRTGDLSGANVLTF; CDR3nt: TGTGCCAGCTCACCAAGGACAGGGGATTTATCTGGGGCCAACGTCCTGACTTTC
d_gene: .; abundance: .; v_gene: TRBV30; j_gene: TRBJ2-7; CDR3aa: CAYGRGGGEQYF; CDR3nt: TGTGCCTATGGAAGGGGGGGAGGTGAGCAGTACTTC
d_gene: TRBD2; abundance: .; v_gene: TRBV11-1; j_gene: TRBJ2-7; CDR3aa: CASSLSVSSGSDSYEQYF; CDR3nt: TGTGCCAGCAGCCTCTCCGTGAGTAGCGGGTCTGACTCCTACGAGCAGTACTTC
d_gene: .; abundance: .; v_gene: TRBV25-1; j_gene: TRBJ1-4; CDR3aa: CASRPPGGGDEKLFF; CDR3nt: TGTGCCAGCAGGCCACCGGGGGGCGGGGATGAAAAACTGTTTTTT
d_gene: .; abundance: .; v_gene: TRBV5-1; j_gene: TRBJ1-1; CDR3aa: CASSLPTAQNTEAFF; CDR3nt: TGCGCCAGCAGCCTCCCGACAGCTCAGAACACTGAAGCTTTCTTT
d_gene: .; abundance: .; v_gene: TRBV15; j_gene: TRBJ2-7; CDR3aa: CATSRDRRSYEQYF; CDR3nt: TGTGCCACCAGCAGAGACCGGAGATCCTACGAGCAGTACTTC
d_gene: TRBD2; abundance: .; v_gene: TRBV19; j_gene: TRBJ2-7; CDR3aa: CASSMAPSGVYEQYF; CDR3nt: TGTGCCAGTAGTATGGCCCCTAGCGGAGTCTACGAGCAGTACTTC
d_gene: TRBD1; abundance: few; v_gene: TRBV11-2; j_gene: TRBJ2-7; CDR3aa: CASRTGRSIVYEQYF; CDR3nt: TGTGCCAGCCGGACAGGGAGGTCAATTGTCTACGAGCAGTACTTC
d_gene: .; abundance: .; v_gene: TRBV7-2; j_gene: TRBJ2-7; CDR3aa: CASSPRAGYEQYF; CDR3nt: TGTGCCAGCAGCCCTAGGGCAGGATACGAGCAGTACTTC
d_gene: .; abundance: .; v_gene: TRBV5-3; j_gene: TRBJ1-2; CDR3aa: CARSSQWGQVGYTF; CDR3nt: TGTGCCAGAAGCTCCCAGTGGGGGCAAGTGGGCTACACCTTC
d_gene: TRBD2; abundance: once; v_gene: TRBV7-2; j_gene: TRBJ2-1; CDR3aa: CASSFGLAFYNEQFF; CDR3nt: TGTGCCAGCAGCTTTGGACTAGCATTCTACAATGAGCAGTTCTTC
d_gene: .; abundance: .; v_gene: TRBV5-1; j_gene: TRBJ1-1; CDR3aa: CASSSTRNTEAFF; CDR3nt: TGCGCCAGCAGCTCGACGAGGAACACTGAAGCTTTCTTT
d_gene: .; abundance: .; v_gene: TRBV11-2; j_gene: TRBJ2-7; CDR3aa: CASSPSNWGIYEQYF; CDR3nt: TGTGCCAGCAGCCCATCGAATTGGGGAATCTACGAGCAGTACTTC